The 11 T cell receptor beta chains below come from one sample, sequenced in a study of ipilimumab plus nivolumab after autologous stem cell transplantation. Sequencing used immunoSEQ multiplex PCR; TCRdb keeps in-frame clones, though not all of them. The repertoire consists of tens of thousands of clones, with approximately 86% occurring once and the leading ten covering 2.2%. The sequenced sample was PBMCs, obtained in a trial of ipilimumab plus nivolumab as post-transplant consolidation. Receptors were obtained from a male donor with diffuse large B-cell lymphoma.

CDR3 protein: CASSQPREGRDTQYF. Written as DNA, the CDR3 is TGCGCCAGCAGCCAACCGAGGGAGGGGAGAGATACGCAGTATTTT. This chain connects TRBV4-1 to TRBJ2-3; 7 nucleotides align to TRBD2. The V and J ends lost 2 bases and 5 bases, in that order; junction bases with no gene match: 7. Per the germline V gene, CDR1 is MGHRA and CDR2 is YSYEKL. The CDR3 is 15 residues long.

This clone was seen only a few times. The chain employs TRBV7-8 and TRBJ1-6; possible D gene TRBD1, 6 bases. Per the germline V gene, CDR1 is SGHVS and CDR2 is FQNEAQ. Trimming stripped 5 bases from V and 9 bases from J, with 17 bases between. The CDR3 runs to 15 residues. The CDR3 nucleotides are TGTGCCAGCAGCCCCATCCCGGGGGCGAGTTCACCCCTCCACTTT. Its protein product is CASSPIPGASSPLHF.

To note about this clone: The sample holds other DNA sequences that translate to the same CDR3. The gene calls are TRBV19 and TRBJ2-7, with D tentatively TRBD1 (5 bases). V dropped 0 bases and J dropped 6 bases, with 18 bases sitting between them. The CDR3 loop spans 16 amino acids. Germline loops: CDR1 LNHDA, CDR2 SQIVND (reference sequence). The DNA of the CDR3 is TGTGCCAGTAGTATAGACCAGGGCGGATTCAGGGTCGAGCAGTACTTC. Translated: CASSIDQGGFRVEQYF.

The V gene is TRBV6-5, the J gene TRBJ2-5, with 7 nucleotides matching TRBD1. This CDR3 has 13 residues. J lost 5 bases, V lost 0 bases, and 0 bases had no gene match. CDR1 and CDR2 (germline): MNHEY, SVGAGI. The CDR3, as DNA: TGTGCCAGCAGTTACTCGACAGGGGAGACCCAGTACTTC. It encodes CASSYSTGETQYF.

The chain couples TRBV7-9 to TRBJ1-4, with 7 bases lining up with TRBD1. Germline assignment: CDR1 SEHNR and CDR2 FQNEAQ (reference sequence). V was clipped by 6 bases and J by 5 bases; unmatched bases: 6. The CDR3 runs 14 residues. The chain's CDR3 is CASRFGTENEKLFF. The CDR3 DNA reads TGTGCCAGCAGATTCGGGACAGAGAATGAAAAACTGTTTTTT. The full variable domain, completed using reference TRBV7-9 and TRBJ1-4, is DTGVSQNPRHKITKRGQNVTFRCDPISEHNRLYWYRQTLGQGPEFLTYFQNEAQLEKSRLLSDRFSAERPKGSFSTLEIQRTEQGDSAMYLCASRFGTENEKLFFGSGTQLSVL.

The chain couples TRBV19 to TRBJ1-6; 9 bases agree with TRBD1. The CDR3 runs 16 residues. CDR1 LNHDA and CDR2 SQIVND come from the germline V gene (reference sequence). V lost 6 bases to trimming and J lost 6 bases; unmatched junction nucleotides: 9. The CDR3 spells CASSLPRDRANSPLHF. The DNA for the CDR3 is TGTGCCAGTAGCCTACCCCGGGACAGGGCTAATTCACCCCTCCACTTT.

The chain carries TRBV5-4 and TRBJ1-2; D is perhaps TRBD1 (5 bases). The length of the CDR3 is 15 residues. V lost 1 base and J lost 2, with 12 bases in between. Per the germline V gene, CDR1 is SGHNT and CDR2 is YYREEE (reference sequence). CDR3 bases: TGTGCCAGCAGCTTGAGAGTGGGGGACAACTATGGCTACACCTTC. Translated, it gives CASSLRVGDNYGYTF.

The rearrangement links TRBV5-1 to TRBJ1-1; TRBD1 is a possible D gene (5 bases). This CDR3 has 16 amino acids. V lost 4 bases and J lost 1, with 17 bases in between. Per germline, CDR1 SGHRS and CDR2 YFSETQ. CDR3 coding DNA: TGCGCCAGCAGCGCCGGCGGTGGTGGGGGGAACACTGAAGCTTTCTTT. Translated: CASSAGGGGGNTEAFF.

This clone was counted once. The J gene is TRBJ2-3, the V gene TRBV5-1; TRBD1 matches 8 bases. Looked up from germline, CDR1 is SGHRS and CDR2 is YFSETQ. The CDR3 sequence is 15 residues long. V dropped 4 bases and J dropped 3; count of bases not matched to a gene: 7. Written as DNA, the CDR3 is TGCGCCAGCAGCCCAGGGGGCTTTAGGACAGATACGCAGTATTTT. Its protein is CASSPGGFRTDTQYF.

The V call is TRBV5-8, the J call TRBJ1-1; D is ambiguous. The CDR3 is 15 amino acids. Germline CDR1 reads SGHTS; CDR2 reads YDEGEE. V dropped 4 bases and J dropped 1 base, with 14 bases sitting between them. CDR3 sequence: CASSRRRQPNTEAFF. As DNA, the CDR3 is TGTGCCAGCAGCCGCCGGCGGCAGCCGAACACTGAAGCTTTCTTT.

The chain uses TRBV7-8 and TRBJ1-3; no reliable D call. Per the germline V gene, CDR1 is SGHVS and CDR2 is FQNEAQ. The CDR3 covers 15 residues. V was pared by 5 bases and J by 3 bases, with 14 bases between. The CDR3 coding sequence is TGTGCCAGCAGCCTCGGACTGCTTTTTGGAAACACCATATATTTT. It yields the protein CASSLGLLFGNTIYF.